This T cell receptor beta chain was captured in a study of OX40 agonist ivuxolimab in advanced cancers. Repertoires were generated with immunoSEQ multiplex PCR, while TCRdb's copy carries only in-frame clones and drops some. The table has 55,000 to 70,000 clones, about nine tenths seen once. CDR1 and CDR2 from the germline V gene are MNHNY and SVGAGI (reference sequence). This CDR3 region has 13 residues. The germline V and J ends were trimmed by 3 bases and 2 bases, with 8 bases remaining between them. This TCR was recovered from an adult with an advanced solid tumor such as melanoma, head and neck, liver or kidney cancer. V and J are TRBV6-6 and TRBJ2-7; maybe TRBD1 (6 bases). The specimen was CD4+ or CD8+ T cells sorted from blood, collected in a trial of the OX40 agonist ivuxolimab. The DNA of the CDR3 is TGTGCCAGCAGTTATACAGGGCCCTACGAGCAGTACTTC. It yields the protein CASSYTGPYEQYF.